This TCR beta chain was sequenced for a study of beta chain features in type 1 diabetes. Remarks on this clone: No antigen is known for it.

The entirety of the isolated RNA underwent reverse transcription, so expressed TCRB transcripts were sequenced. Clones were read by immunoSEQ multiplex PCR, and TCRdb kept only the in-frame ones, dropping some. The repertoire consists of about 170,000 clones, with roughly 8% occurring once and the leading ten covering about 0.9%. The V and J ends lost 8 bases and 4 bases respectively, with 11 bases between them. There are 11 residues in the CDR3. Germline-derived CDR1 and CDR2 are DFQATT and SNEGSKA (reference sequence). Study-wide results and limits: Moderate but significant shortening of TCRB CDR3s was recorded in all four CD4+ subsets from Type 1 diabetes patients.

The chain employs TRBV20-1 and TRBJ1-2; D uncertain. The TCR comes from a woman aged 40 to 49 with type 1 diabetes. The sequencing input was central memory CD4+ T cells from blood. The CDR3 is CSYSGGYGYTF. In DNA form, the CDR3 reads TGCAGTTACTCCGGTGGCTATGGCTACACCTTC.